The 7 T cell receptor beta chains below come from one sample, sequenced in a study of T cells in Graves' hyperthyroidism and ophthalmopathy. What was amplified from RNA transcripts were TCR beta CDR3 regions. During a first-round RT-PCR of the TCR CDR3, the HTBI primer set was used. TCRdb reanalysed the multiplex PCR reads using MiXCR and keeps one entry per CDR3 protein. This table holds some 700,000 distinct CDR3 sequences, around 16% found once. Sequencing input: blood. These receptors all stem from a man aged 50-60 years with Graves' hyperthyroidism.

CDR3 sequence (DNA): TGCGCCAGCAGCTTGGTGGCAGGGGCCCATGGCTACACCTTC. Translation: CASSLVAGAHGYTF. The chain links TRBV5-1 to TRBJ1-2; weak D call: TRBD1 (6 bases). The CDR3 contains 14 residues. Germline values: CDR1 SGHRS, CDR2 YFSETQ. The ends were cut back, 0 bases at V and 6 bases at J, with 12 bases in the middle.

The chain uses TRBV28 and TRBJ2-3; D remains unclear. This CDR3 contains 16 residues. V lost 7 bases and J 1 base, leaving 18 bases between the germline ends. CDR1 is MDHEN, CDR2 SYDVKM, per germline. This CDR3 reads CASTLVGSFGTDTQYF. DNA for the CDR3: TGTGCCAGCACCCTGGTGGGTTCTTTCGGCACAGATACGCAGTATTTT.

CDR3 in DNA: TGTGCCAGCAGCTCGGACGGTAACTACCAAGAGACCCAGTACTTC. It encodes CASSSDGNYQETQYF. The chain couples TRBV5-5 to TRBJ2-5; unclear D gene. From germline, CDR1 is SGHKS and CDR2 YYEKEE (reference sequence). With 3 bases removed from V and 0 bases from J, the gap between germline ends came to 12 bases. This CDR3 comprises 15 residues.

In regard to this clonotype: A much more abundant neighbour one base away suggests this may be a read error. This rearrangement joins TRBV19 to TRBJ1-1; D not resolved. Germline CDR1 and CDR2: LNHDA and SQIVND (reference sequence). There are 15 residues in the CDR3. The CDR3 DNA is TGTGCCAGTAGTATAATTATAGGATCGTACACTGCAGCTTTCTTT. Residues: CASSIIIGSYTAAFF.

This clonotype was seen ten or more times. V usage is TRBV11-2 and J usage is TRBJ2-2, with 9 bases lining up with TRBD2. V dropped 1 base and J dropped 6; count of bases not matched to a gene: 3. This CDR3 region has 15 residues. Germline loops: CDR1 SGHAT, CDR2 FQNNGV. DNA for the CDR3: TGTGCCAGCAGCTTAGTAGCGGGAGTTCCCGGGGAGCTGTTTTTT. The encoded protein is CASSLVAGVPGELFF.

This clonotype was detected many times. The chain carries TRBV20-1 and TRBJ1-1; D might be TRBD1 (5 bases). V was shortened by 1 base and J by 4 bases, with 13 bases between the two germline ends. Per the germline V gene, CDR1 is DFQATT and CDR2 is SNEGSKA (reference sequence). CDR3 length: 14 amino acids. CDR3 in amino acids: CSARGEMGVTEAFF. In nucleotides, the CDR3 is TGCAGTGCTAGAGGCGAGATGGGGGTCACTGAAGCTTTCTTT.

This clonotype appeared a few times. V gene TRBV10-2 combines with J gene TRBJ1-1; weak D call: TRBD1 (5 bases). CDR3 size: 13 residues. V dropped 9 bases and J dropped 0 bases, with 11 bases sitting between them. The germline CDR1 and CDR2 sequences are WSHSY and SAAADI. DNA of the CDR3: TGCGCCAGTGGACACACCCTGAACACTGAAGCTTTCTTT. Protein product: CASGHTLNTEAFF.